The clone carrying this T cell receptor beta chain was seen once. Antigen specificity is unknown. Oncomine TCR Beta short-read sequencing was applied to DNA from cultured CD4+ T cells. TCRdb re-derived calls from the PCR reads in MiXCR, one entry per CDR3 protein. The sample lists tens of thousands of distinct CDR3 sequences, 70% occurring once. The data are from a study of vaccination and CD4 T cells after COVID-19. Study-wide background: Convalescent individuals exhibited SARS-CoV-2 positivity on nasal swab PCR, with several mild and one severe presentation. Two of the convalescents were Hispanic, and the group consisted of six males and four females.

The ends lost 2 bases at V and 5 bases at J; junction bases unmatched: 11. CDR3 size: 17 residues. In germline, CDR1 is SGHAT, CDR2 FQNNGV. Treatment noted: approximately nine-day PBMC culture with coronavirus spike peptide pools or control peptides (ViraFEST assay). The sequenced sample was CD4+ T cells from blood, cultured in vitro. The rearrangement joins TRBV11-2 to TRBJ2-5, with 10 positions matching TRBD2. This receptor was obtained from a human donor who had recovered from COVID-19. The CDR3 loop reads CASSLRARTSGRETQYF. CDR3 coding DNA: TGTGCCAGCAGCTTACGCGCGAGGACTAGCGGTAGGGAGACCCAGTACTTC. Supplemented by reference TRBV11-2 and TRBJ2-5, the full variable domain reads EAGVAQSPRYKIIEKRQSVAFWCNPISGHATLYWYQQILGQGPKLLIQFQNNGVVDDSQLPKDRFSAERLKGVDSTLKIQPAKLEDSAVYLCASSLRARTSGRETQYFGPGTRLLVL.